A selection of T cell receptor beta chains follows, all from one sample in a study of blood T cell repertoires in COVID-19. TCRdb's copy holds only in-frame clones and misses some; the assay was immunoSEQ multiplex PCR. The table includes a few hundred thousand clones, around four fifths detected once. Sequenced input: PBMCs or T cells enriched from blood (not recorded which). The source of these receptors is a woman between 45 and 65 years old who had recovered from COVID-19. Both conserved end residues are part of each CDR3. D genes are given only for firm matches. Not every row has a clone size; where given, it reads once, few, many or a size class.

abundance,v_gene,j_gene,d_gene,CDR3aa,CDR3nt
NA,TRBV7-9,TRBJ1-2,NA,CASSPYSNPLSNYGYTF,TGTGCCAGCAGCCCTTACAGCAACCCCTTGTCTAACTATGGCTACACCTTC
NA,TRBV18,TRBJ1-1,NA,CASSPLRDTEAFF,TGTGCCAGCTCACCACTCAGGGACACTGAAGCTTTCTTT
NA,TRBV3-1/TRBV3-2,TRBJ2-7,NA,CASSQDRALSYEQYF,TGTGCCAGCAGCCAAGACAGGGCCCTCTCCTACGAGCAGTACTTC
few,TRBV19,TRBJ2-7,NA,CASSIRGREQYF,TGTGCCAGTAGTATACGAGGGCGGGAGCAGTACTTC
NA,TRBV3-1/TRBV3-2,TRBJ2-1,NA,CASSQVAGEQFF,TGTGCCAGCAGCCAAGTGGCGGGAGAGCAGTTCTTC
NA,TRBV9,TRBJ2-3,TRBD1,CASSPRGRGTGGTDTQYF,TGTGCCAGCAGCCCAAGGGGTCGTGGAACAGGGGGCACGGATACGCAGTATTTT
NA,TRBV2,TRBJ1-2,TRBD1,CASSDSRQGIYGYTF,TGTGCCAGCAGTGATTCGAGACAGGGGATCTATGGCTACACCTTC
NA,TRBV6-2/TRBV6-3,TRBJ2-2,TRBD2,CASSQRFGLAGPFNGELFF,TGTGCCAGCAGTCAGAGATTTGGACTAGCGGGCCCTTTCAACGGGGAGCTGTTTTTT
few,TRBV27,TRBJ1-1,NA,CASSLSPGNTEAFF,TGTGCCAGCAGTTTATCGCCAGGGAACACTGAAGCTTTCTTT
NA,TRBV12-5,TRBJ2-2,TRBD1,CASGPWTGANGELFF,TGTGCTAGTGGTCCCTGGACAGGGGCGAACGGGGAGCTGTTTTTT
NA,TRBV29-1,TRBJ1-2,NA,CSVEGTPYGYTF,TGCAGCGTTGAGGGGACACCCTATGGCTACACCTTC
NA,TRBV25-1,TRBJ1-5,TRBD1,CARKGGRGRRSNQPQHF,TGTGCCAGAAAAGGGGGCAGGGGACGCCGTAGCAATCAGCCCCAGCATTTT
NA,TRBV3-1/TRBV3-2,TRBJ1-5,NA,CASSQGGWGGNQPQHF,TGTGCCAGCAGCCAAGGGGGATGGGGAGGCAATCAGCCCCAGCATTTT
NA,TRBV5-6,TRBJ2-7,TRBD1,CASSPPTGVSEQYF,TGTGCCAGCAGCCCGCCGACAGGGGTAAGCGAGCAGTACTTC
NA,TRBV11-3,TRBJ2-3,TRBD1,CASSPPVGQGTDTQYF,TGTGCCAGCAGCCCGCCCGTGGGACAGGGAACAGATACGCAGTATTTT
NA,TRBV27,TRBJ1-1,TRBD1,CASSRPGQGGGTEAFF,TGTGCCAGCAGTAGACCGGGACAGGGAGGGGGCACTGAAGCTTTCTTT
many,TRBV19,TRBJ1-2,NA,CASSSRGPNYGYTF,TGTGCCAGTAGTAGCAGGGGACCTAACTATGGCTACACCTTC
NA,TRBV2,TRBJ2-2,NA,CASSDFSLRPDTGELFF,TGTGCCAGCAGTGATTTCTCTCTGCGGCCAGACACCGGGGAGCTGTTTTTT
NA,TRBV5-1,TRBJ2-2,NA,CASSLASSLNTGELFF,TGCGCCAGCAGCTTGGCTAGCTCATTGAACACCGGGGAGCTGTTTTTT
few,TRBV29-1,TRBJ1-2,NA,CSVPDMGLGYGYTF,TGCAGCGTCCCCGACATGGGTTTGGGCTATGGCTACACCTTC
NA,TRBV11-3,TRBJ1-4,NA,CASSPPGTPNEKLFF,TGTGCCAGCAGCCCGCCCGGGACACCGAATGAAAAACTGTTTTTT
NA,TRBV7-3,TRBJ2-3,TRBD2,CASSGTGGTDTQYF,TGTGCCAGCAGCGGAACGGGAGGGACAGATACGCAGTATTTT
once,TRBV7-2,TRBJ1-5,TRBD1,CASSLGTGGQGQPQHF,TGTGCCAGCAGCTTAGGGACAGGGGGGCAGGGTCAGCCCCAGCATTTT
NA,TRBV20-1,TRBJ1-2,NA,CSARELDGYTF,TGCAGTGCTAGGGAGCTTGATGGCTACACCTTC
few,TRBV4-2,TRBJ1-6,NA,CASSQNAGLHSSYNSPLHF,TGTGCCAGCAGCCAAAATGCGGGACTGCATAGCTCCTATAATTCACCCCTCCACTTT
NA,TRBV29-1,TRBJ2-1,TRBD2,CSVFPTSVYNEQFF,TGCAGCGTTTTTCCGACTAGCGTATACAATGAGCAGTTCTTC
NA,TRBV11-3,TRBJ1-2,TRBD1,CASSLDSSGTGGGYTF,TGTGCCAGCAGCTTAGACAGCTCCGGGACAGGCGGCGGCTACACCTTC
NA,TRBV20-1,TRBJ2-5,NA,CSGGVQETQYF,TGCAGTGGGGGGGTCCAAGAGACCCAGTACTTC
NA,TRBV6-2/TRBV6-3,TRBJ2-7,TRBD2,CASSPRGRDEQYF,TGTGCCAGCAGCCCTCGGGGGAGGGACGAGCAGTACTTC
NA,TRBV7-9,TRBJ1-2,TRBD1,CASSAGTGDGYTF,TGTGCCAGCAGCGCCGGGACAGGGGACGGCTACACCTTC
NA,TRBV5-4,TRBJ1-1,NA,CASRGGEMNTEAFF,TGTGCCAGCAGGGGGGGGGAAATGAACACTGAAGCTTTCTTT
once,TRBV5-1,TRBJ2-1,TRBD2,CASSLRGGLGDLYNEQFF,TGCGCCAGCAGCTTGAGGGGAGGACTAGGCGACCTCTACAATGAGCAGTTCTTC
NA,TRBV5-6,TRBJ1-5,NA,CASSRRQAGYSNQPQHF,TGTGCCAGCAGCCGGAGGCAGGCCGGTTATAGCAATCAGCCCCAGCATTTT